This T cell receptor beta chain stems from a study of T cells in Graves' hyperthyroidism and ophthalmopathy. Findings and limits, study-wide: Blood samples included most of the expanded thyroid clonotypes exceeding 0.001.

The CDR3 totals 15 residues. The germline V gene encodes CDR1 MDHEN and CDR2 SYDVKM. V was cut by 10 bases and J by 3 bases, with 19 bases left in between. This clonotype appeared many times. What it binds is unknown. Template material for amplifying TCR beta CDR3 regions consisted of RNA transcripts. The study used the HTBI primer set for a first-round RT-PCR of the TCR CDR3. TCRdb processed the multiplex PCR reads anew with MiXCR; each CDR3 protein has one entry. The sample shows about 260,000 distinct CDR3 sequences, less than 30% of them seen only once. Sequencing was carried out using blood. J is TRBJ2-4 and V is TRBV28; tentatively, D is TRBD2 (6 bases). The sequence came from a man aged 40-50 years with Graves' hyperthyroidism that later progressed to Graves' ophthalmopathy. The DNA for the CDR3 is TGTGCCACCCAGCCCCGAGCGGGCATCAAAAACATTCAGTACTTC. Translating it yields CATQPRAGIKNIQYF. Complete variable domain (other parts from reference TRBV28 and TRBJ2-4): DVKVTQSSRYLVKRTGEKVFLECVQDMDHENMFWYRQDPGLGLRLIYFSYDVKMKEKGDIPEGYSVSREKKERFSLILESASTNQTSMYLCATQPRAGIKNIQYFGAGTRLSVL.